A single sample gave rise to the 15 T cell receptor beta chains below, sequenced in a study of T cell responses to AZD1222 COVID-19 vaccine (dated by TCRdb to the early 2020s). The sample's time point label, in plain terms: baseline before first vaccination. The method was the immunoSEQ multiplex PCR assay. TCRdb took this table from immuneACCESS and kept in-frame rearrangements with V and J called. Such tables lack part of the clones; where checked against another copy, unresolved V genes explain under half of the gap, and the rest is unexplained. The sample table lists 150,000 to 200,000 clones, 85% to 95% of them with a count of one. The ten top clones hold more than 0.8% of the sample. The source material was peripheral blood, sampled on day 0 of AZD1222 vaccination. Every receptor here comes from an adult in good health.

The rearrangement joins TRBV19 to TRBJ1-3; D is ambiguous. The germline gives CDR1 LNHDA, CDR2 SQIVND (reference sequence). This CDR3 is built from 15 residues. Trimming took off 1 base at V and 0 bases at J, with 7 bases between the two ends. CDR3 amino acids: CASSIGSDSGNTIYF. The CDR3 nucleotides are TGTGCCAGTAGTATAGGATCCGACTCTGGAAACACCATATATTTT.

The gene calls are TRBV7-2 and TRBJ1-4; 8 nucleotides match TRBD1. CDR3 length: 15 amino acids. V dropped 5 bases and J dropped 8; count of bases not matched to a gene: 10. The germline CDR1 and CDR2 sequences are SGHTA and FQGNSA. The CDR3 region is CASSSNQGAGEKLFF. The CDR3 nucleotides read TGTGCCAGCAGCAGTAACCAGGGGGCAGGGGAAAAACTGTTTTTT.

The rearrangement uses TRBV7-9 and TRBJ2-1, with 12 bases lining up with TRBD2. Losses at the gene ends were 4 bases for V and 6 bases for J; bases not matched to a gene: 10. The CDR3 loop spans 17 amino acids. Germline-derived CDR1 and CDR2 are SEHNR and FQNEAQ (reference sequence). The CDR3 DNA follows: TGTGCCAGCAGCTCCCCCCCTAGCGGGGGGGCCTTCAATGAGCAGTTCTTC. Protein sequence: CASSSPPSGGAFNEQFF.

This chain uses TRBV5-4 with TRBJ2-5, with D tentatively TRBD2 (7 bases). CDR1 SGHNT and CDR2 YYREEE come from the germline V gene (reference sequence). With 1 base removed from V and 6 bases from J, the gap between germline ends came to 16 bases. There are 15 residues in the CDR3. Here the CDR3 DNA reads TGTGCCAGCAGCTTGTACGGGGGGCACCTTCAGACCCAGTACTTC. Translated, it gives CASSLYGGHLQTQYF.

This CDR3 reads CASSGRGTGNTIYF. CDR3 DNA: TGTGCCAGCAGTGGACGAGGTACTGGAAACACCATATATTTT. The chain has TRBV2 and TRBJ1-3; no clear D gene. Trimming removed 4 bases at V and 2 bases at J, with 9 bases between. In germline, CDR1 is SNHLY, CDR2 FYNNEI. CDR3 length equals 14 residues. The full variable domain, completed using reference TRBV2 and TRBJ1-3, is EPEVTQTPSHQVTQMGQEVILRCVPISNHLYFYWYRQILGQKVEFLVSFYNNEISEKSEIFDDQFSVERPDGSNFTLKIRSTKLEDSAMYFCASSGRGTGNTIYFGEGSWLTVV.

This clone was observed once. The chain uses TRBV12-3 or TRBV12-4 and TRBJ1-1; TRBD1 might be the D (6 bases). The CDR3 length is 13 residues. The V gene lost 6 bases and the J gene lost 5 bases, with 13 bases spanning the gap. The CDR3 nucleotides are TGTGCCAGCAGCCTTAGGGGGGGAACTGAAGCTTTCTTT. This translates into CASSLRGGTEAFF.

The V call is TRBV18, the J call TRBJ1-1; 9 nucleotides line up with TRBD1. The CDR3 runs to 15 residues. Germline V lookup: CDR1 KGHSH, CDR2 LQKENI. Trimming cost V 3 bases and J 0 bases; bases outside gene matches: 2. In DNA form, the CDR3 reads TGTGCCAGCTCACCCGGGACAGGGCTGAACACTGAAGCTTTCTTT. It yields the protein CASSPGTGLNTEAFF.

The chain is built from TRBV2 and TRBJ2-5; D possibly matches TRBD1 or TRBD2 (5 bases each). Germline V gene lookup returns CDR1 SNHLY and CDR2 FYNNEI. V lost 5 bases and J 1 base, leaving 14 bases between the germline ends. This CDR3 is built from 15 residues. As DNA, the CDR3 is TGTGCCAGCAGTAGGGGTGGGGGATTCCAAGAGACCCAGTACTTC. Translated, it gives CASSRGGGFQETQYF.

This chain joins TRBV5-1 and TRBJ1-1; D call uncertain. V was clipped by 0 bases and J by 0 bases, with 12 bases between them. The CDR3 extends over 16 amino acids. Germline assignment: CDR1 SGHRS and CDR2 YFSETQ. CDR3 in DNA: TGCGCCAGCAGCTTGGGGCAGAACAATTTGAACACTGAAGCTTTCTTT. It translates to CASSLGQNNLNTEAFF.

The chain employs TRBV4-1 and TRBJ1-5; D perhaps matches TRBD1 (5 bases). CDR3 size: 13 residues. Trimming shortened V by 8 bases and J by 7 bases, and 15 bases separated the two germline ends. Per germline, CDR1 MGHRA and CDR2 YSYEKL. This chain's CDR3 is CASQGRVGQPQHF. The CDR3 DNA reads TGCGCCAGCCAGGGTCGGGTCGGGCAGCCCCAGCATTTT.

This chain connects TRBV4-3 to TRBJ2-1, with unresolved D. Per the germline V gene, CDR1 is LGHNA and CDR2 is YSLEER. The CDR3 has 15 residues. Trimming cost V 0 bases and J 0 bases, with 6 bases left between them. CDR3 bases: TGCGCCAGCAGCCAAGATCATAGCTCCTACAATGAGCAGTTCTTC. Its protein product is CASSQDHSSYNEQFF.

The J gene is TRBJ1-1, the V gene TRBV7-3; D might be TRBD1 (6 bases). The CDR3 spans 13 residues. CDR1 SGHTA and CDR2 FQGTGA come from the germline V gene. Trimming removed 5 bases at V and 5 bases at J, with 12 bases between. CDR3 sequence: CASSLQGQTEAFF. Written as DNA, the CDR3 is TGTGCCAGCAGCCTACAGGGTCAGACTGAAGCTTTCTTT.

The chain recombines TRBV6-5 with TRBJ1-1; D might be TRBD1 (6 bases). The V and J ends lost 2 bases and 1 base respectively, with 8 bases between them. The CDR3 has 14 amino acids. Germline assignment: CDR1 MNHEY and CDR2 SVGAGI. The CDR3 loop is CASSYGGQNTEAFF. CDR3 coding DNA: TGTGCCAGCAGTTACGGGGGGCAGAACACTGAAGCTTTCTTT.

The J gene is TRBJ2-1, the V gene TRBV12-3 or TRBV12-4; no clear D. V shed 9 bases and J shed 0 bases, with 9 bases lying between them. CDR3 length: 13 amino acids. CDR3 DNA sequence: TGTGCCAGTCGCGCACCCTCCTACAATGAGCAGTTCTTC. This sequence encodes CASRAPSYNEQFF.

This clone occurred once. The genes are TRBV10-3 and TRBJ1-1; 12 nucleotides agree with TRBD1. CDR3 length: 14 amino acids. J was trimmed by 6 bases and V by 6 bases; bases with no gene match: 5. Germline V gene data show CDR1 as ENHRY and CDR2 as SYGVKD. Here the CDR3 reads CAISGGQGAAEAFF. The DNA for the CDR3 is TGTGCCATCAGCGGGGGACAGGGGGCTGCTGAAGCTTTCTTT.